This record concerns one TCR beta chain sequence. The data belong to a study of blood T cell repertoires in COVID-19. About the research overall: COVID-19 samples collected from the United States, Italy and Spain covered acute and convalescent phases. From T cells, B-cell-depleted T cells, or PBMCs came the material, which was cDNA or gDNA.

This CDR3 has 15 residues. CDR1 is KGHDR, CDR2 SFDVKD, per germline. Trimming removed 4 bases at V and 7 bases at J, with 16 bases between. Methods used by the authors: Estimation of nucleated cell counts was performed using reference gene primer amplification. Profiled with immunoSEQ multiplex PCR; TCRdb holds only in-frame clones, not every one. V, J and clone size are those of that table, while D and trimming were read from the DNA. The sample lists more than 110,000 clones; roughly 81% were seen once. This chain joins TRBV24-1 and TRBJ2-1; no definite D call. This TCR was recovered from a woman in her 50s with active or convalescent COVID-19. The sample consisted of peripheral blood. CDR3 region: CATSDPSDGRNEQFF. CDR3 bases: TGTGCCACCAGTGACCCCAGTGATGGGCGTAATGAGCAGTTCTTC.